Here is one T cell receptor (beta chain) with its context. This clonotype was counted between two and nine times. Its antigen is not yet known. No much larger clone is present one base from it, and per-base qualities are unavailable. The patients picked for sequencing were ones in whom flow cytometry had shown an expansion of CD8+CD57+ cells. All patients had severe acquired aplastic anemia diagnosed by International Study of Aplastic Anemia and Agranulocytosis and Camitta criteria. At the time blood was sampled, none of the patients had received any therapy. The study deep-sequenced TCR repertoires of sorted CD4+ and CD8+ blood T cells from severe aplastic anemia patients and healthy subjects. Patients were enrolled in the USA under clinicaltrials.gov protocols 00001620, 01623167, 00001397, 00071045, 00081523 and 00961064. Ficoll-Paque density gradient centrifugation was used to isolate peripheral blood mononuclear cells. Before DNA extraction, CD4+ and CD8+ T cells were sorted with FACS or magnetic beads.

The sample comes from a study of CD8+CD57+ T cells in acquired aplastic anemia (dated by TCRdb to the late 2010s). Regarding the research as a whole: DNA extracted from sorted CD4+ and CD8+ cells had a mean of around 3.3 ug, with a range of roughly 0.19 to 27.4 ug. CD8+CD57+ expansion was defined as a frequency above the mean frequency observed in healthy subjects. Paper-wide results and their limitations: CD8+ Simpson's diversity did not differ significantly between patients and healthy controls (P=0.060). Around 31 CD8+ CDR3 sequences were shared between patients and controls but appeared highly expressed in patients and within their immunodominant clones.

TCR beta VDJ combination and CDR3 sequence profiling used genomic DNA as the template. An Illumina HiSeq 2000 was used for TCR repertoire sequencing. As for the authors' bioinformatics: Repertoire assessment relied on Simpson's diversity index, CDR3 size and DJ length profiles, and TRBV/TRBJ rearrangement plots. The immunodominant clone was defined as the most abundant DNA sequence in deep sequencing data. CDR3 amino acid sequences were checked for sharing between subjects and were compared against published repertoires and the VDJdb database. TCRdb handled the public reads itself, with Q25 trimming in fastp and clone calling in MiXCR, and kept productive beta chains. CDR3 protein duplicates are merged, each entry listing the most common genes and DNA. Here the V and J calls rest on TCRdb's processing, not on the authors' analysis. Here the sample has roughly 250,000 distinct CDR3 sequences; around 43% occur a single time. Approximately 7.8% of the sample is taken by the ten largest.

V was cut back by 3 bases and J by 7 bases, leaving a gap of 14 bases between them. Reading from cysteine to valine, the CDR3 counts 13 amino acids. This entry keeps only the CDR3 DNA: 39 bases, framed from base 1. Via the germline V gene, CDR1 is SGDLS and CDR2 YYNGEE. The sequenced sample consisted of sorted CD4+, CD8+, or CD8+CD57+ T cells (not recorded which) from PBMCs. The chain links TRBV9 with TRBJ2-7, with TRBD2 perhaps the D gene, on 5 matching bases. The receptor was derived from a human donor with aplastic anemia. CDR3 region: CASSASDSGEQYV. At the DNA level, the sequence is TGTGCCAGCAGCGCCTCTGACTCGGGGGAGCAGTACGTC.